The clone carrying this T cell receptor beta chain was counted between two and nine times. The data belong to a study of PD-1 and CTLA-4 blockade in melanoma. Trimming pared 5 bases from V and 8 bases from J, leaving 18 bases between. CDR1 is LNHNV and CDR2 is YYDKDF in the germline V gene (reference sequence). CDR3 length equals 14 residues. The table came from immunoSEQ multiplex PCR; TCRdb's copy has only in-frame clones and leaves some out. The data hold 15,000 to 20,000 clones, with around 70% observed a single time. This rearrangement joins TRBV15 to TRBJ1-1; tentatively, D is TRBD1 (5 bases). Source: CD8+ T cells from peripheral blood, taken before anti-PD-1 treatment. The source is a human donor with melanoma. The CDR3: CATSHSLQGREAFF. Written as DNA, the CDR3 is TGTGCCACCAGCCATTCGCTCCAGGGAAGGGAAGCTTTCTTT.